The next 16 T cell receptor beta chains were all read from a single sample in a study of patients and donors after allogeneic stem cell transplantation. TCRdb re-derived calls from the RT-PCR reads in MiXCR, one entry per CDR3 protein. The sample contains approximately 140,000 distinct CDR3 sequences, about a third of which appear only once. Input material: blood, either unsorted or a sorted T cell fraction (not recorded which). These receptors were obtained from a human donor who was either an allogeneic HSCT recipient or a stem cell or donor lymphocyte infusion donor (not recorded which). It is not recorded whose cells these are; they may come from a transplant donor.

The chain uses TRBV6-1 and TRBJ2-4, with D possibly matching TRBD2 (6 bases). CDR1 and CDR2 (germline): MNHNS, SASEGT. CDR3 length: 18 amino acids. Deletions cut 6 bases from V and 0 bases from J, with 21 bases between. The CDR3 DNA follows: TGTGCCAGCAGCTTTCCGGAGGGAGAACATAGAGCCAAAAACATTCAGTACTTC. It encodes CASSFPEGEHRAKNIQYF.

The V gene is TRBV18, the J gene TRBJ1-5; D remains unclear. This CDR3 spans 15 amino acids. V was clipped by 3 bases and J by 10 bases, with 19 bases between them. Germline loops: CDR1 KGHSH, CDR2 LQKENI. The CDR3 is CASSPSPPGNGPQHF. CDR3 DNA: TGTGCCAGCTCACCGTCCCCGCCGGGGAACGGACCCCAGCATTTT.

The chain couples TRBV9 to TRBJ2-5, with D maybe TRBD1 (5 bases). CDR3 length: 15 amino acids. Germline V lookup: CDR1 SGDLS, CDR2 YYNGEE. V was shortened by 0 bases and J by 5 bases, with 14 bases between the two germline ends. The CDR3: CASSVEAGLFETQYF. Written as DNA, the CDR3 is TGTGCCAGCAGCGTAGAGGCAGGGCTGTTTGAGACCCAGTACTTC. Full variable domain (rest looked up from reference TRBV9 and TRBJ2-5): DSGVTQTPKHLITATGQRVTLRCSPRSGDLSVYWYQQSLDQGLQFLIQYYNGEERAKGNILERFSAQQFPDLHSELNLSSLELGDSALYFCASSVEAGLFETQYFGPGTRLLVL.

The chain combines TRBV5-6 with TRBJ2-1; D is perhaps TRBD1 (6 bases). From germline, CDR1 is SGHDT and CDR2 YYEEEE. This CDR3 has 15 amino acids. V gave up 2 bases and J gave up 5 bases, with 14 bases separating them. CDR3 bases: TGTGCCAGCAGCTTCGGTCAGGGGAGCAACAATGAGCAGTTCTTC. It translates to CASSFGQGSNNEQFF.

This clonotype was found a few times. In DNA form, the CDR3 reads TGTGCCAGCACCGTCCTAGCGGGGGGGCAAAATGAGCAGTTCTTC. It translates to CASTVLAGGQNEQFF. The chain is built from TRBV12-3 or TRBV12-4 and TRBJ2-1; 12 positions match TRBD2. This CDR3 is 15 amino acids long. The V gene end was trimmed by 7 bases and the J gene end by 7 bases; junction bases not matched to a gene: 8.

The chain's CDR3 is CASSQDIFADTQYF. The CDR3 bases are TGTGCCAGCAGCCAAGATATTTTTGCAGATACGCAGTATTTT. The chain has TRBV14 and TRBJ2-3, with D hard to call. The CDR3 is 14 residues long. Trimming left V 0 bases short and J 4 bases short, with 8 bases between. Germline V gene data show CDR1 as SGHDN and CDR2 as FVKESK.

This clonotype showed up just a few times. This rearrangement joins TRBV29-1 to TRBJ1-2; D perhaps matches TRBD1 (6 bases). Between the trimmed V and J ends, which lost 3 bases and 8 bases, there was a span of 16 bases. The CDR3 is 13 residues long. Germline loops: CDR1 SQVTM, CDR2 ANQGSEA. For the CDR3, the DNA is TGCAGCGTTGATCAGACAGGCCGATACGGCTACACCTTC. Its translation is CSVDQTGRYGYTF.

This clonotype was seen only a few times. DNA for the CDR3: TGTGCCACCAGCAGAGACGACAGACCAGGAGTGGATACGCAGTATTTT. Amino acid sequence: CATSRDDRPGVDTQYF. This sequence joins TRBV15 and TRBJ2-3, with a possible D match to TRBD1 (5 bases). The germline V and J ends were trimmed by 0 bases and 6 bases, with 16 bases remaining between them. The germline gives CDR1 LNHNV, CDR2 YYDKDF (reference sequence). The CDR3 has 16 amino acids.

The chain employs TRBV27 and TRBJ1-5; TRBD1 might be the D (6 bases). Trimming left V 6 bases short and J 7 bases short, with 22 bases between. The CDR3 covers 16 residues. The germline gives CDR1 MNHEY, CDR2 SMNVEV (reference sequence). The CDR3 protein is CASSSRPRQGMQPQHF. The CDR3, as DNA: TGTGCCAGCAGCTCCCGACCCAGGCAGGGGATGCAGCCCCAGCATTTT.

The chain links TRBV12-3 or TRBV12-4 to TRBJ1-1; D possibly corresponds to TRBD1 (6 bases). The CDR3 contains 13 residues. Deletions cut 10 bases from V and 3 bases from J, with 15 bases between. The CDR3 nucleotides are TGTGCCATCCAGACAGGAACGGACACTGAAGCTTTCTTT. Its protein product is CAIQTGTDTEAFF.

This clonotype was counted a few times. V gene TRBV6-2 or TRBV6-3 combines with J gene TRBJ1-6, with D perhaps TRBD1 (6 bases). The ends were cut back, 6 bases at V and 10 bases at J, with 16 bases in the middle. Germline CDR1 is MNHEY and CDR2 is SVGEGT. This CDR3 region has 14 residues. The DNA for the CDR3 is TGTGCCAGCAGCCCCGCACAGGGAAGGTCACCCCTCCACTTT. Translation: CASSPAQGRSPLHF.

This clonotype was seen only a few times. The chain carries TRBV20-1 and TRBJ1-2; no definite D call. CDR1 is DFQATT and CDR2 is SNEGSKA in the germline V gene (reference sequence). The CDR3 covers 15 residues. V was shortened by 0 bases and J by 8 bases, with 19 bases between the two germline ends. The CDR3 region has the DNA TGCAGTGCTAGAGATGTCATCAGCGGTGCTCTGGGCTACACCTTC. Its translation is CSARDVISGALGYTF.

The genes are TRBV19 and TRBJ1-1, with unresolved D. The CDR3 consists of 11 residues. Trimming pared 3 bases from V and 6 bases from J, leaving 5 bases between. CDR1 is LNHDA, CDR2 SQIVND, per germline (reference sequence). The chain's CDR3 is CASSIASEAFF. The CDR3 DNA reads TGTGCCAGTAGTATCGCCTCTGAAGCTTTCTTT. The variable domain in full, completed from reference TRBV19 and TRBJ1-1, reads DGGITQSPKYLFRKEGQNVTLSCEQNLNHDAMYWYRQDPGQGLRLIYYSQIVNDFQKGDIAEGYSVSREKKESFPLTVTSAQKNPTAFYLCASSIASEAFFGQGTRLTVV.

The chain couples TRBV6-5 to TRBJ1-2; no clear D gene. The CDR3 is 14 residues long. Trimming stripped 2 bases from V and 4 bases from J, with 11 bases between. CDR1 and CDR2 from the germline V gene are MNHEY and SVGAGI. Here the CDR3 reads CASSYTTQSYGYTF. CDR3 in DNA: TGTGCCAGCAGTTACACCACGCAAAGCTATGGCTACACCTTC.

This clonotype has a single count. The chain links TRBV12-3 or TRBV12-4 to TRBJ1-2, with D unresolved. This CDR3 contains 15 residues. The V end lost 4 bases, the J end lost 4 bases, and 16 bases lay between the germline ends. Written as DNA, the CDR3 is TGTGCCAGCAGTTCCCCGGGCACCGTCGGCTATGGCTACACCTTC. This gives the protein CASSSPGTVGYGYTF.

This chain joins TRBV12-3 or TRBV12-4 and TRBJ2-1; TRBD1 aligns across 8 bases. V dropped 6 bases and J dropped 5; count of bases not matched to a gene: 12. The CDR3 contains 16 residues. The CDR3 DNA is TGTGCCAGCAGCGCCCAGGGGGCGGCAGGGGACAATGAGCAGTTCTTC. Translated: CASSAQGAAGDNEQFF.